Presented here are 5 T cell receptor beta chains from one specimen sequenced in a study of T cell responses to AZD1222 COVID-19 vaccine. Clones were sequenced by immunoSEQ multiplex PCR, and TCRdb holds only the in-frame ones, with some missing. Among some 54,000 clones, about 85% were seen once, and the ten largest hold 3% to 4.5%. Sample: peripheral blood, taken on day 0 of AZD1222 vaccination. The receptors come from an adult in good health.

This chain links TRBV5-4 with TRBJ1-2; D is ambiguous. The CDR3 consists of 11 residues. The germline V and J ends were trimmed by 0 bases and 8 bases, with 5 bases remaining between them. The germline V gene has CDR1 SGHNT and CDR2 YYREEE (reference sequence). CDR3 bases: TGTGCCAGCAGCTTGGGAGCAGGCTACACCTTC. Its translation: CASSLGAGYTF.

The chain uses TRBV6-1 and TRBJ1-1; D is uncertain. Germline CDR1 reads MNHNS; CDR2 reads SASEGT. V lost 2 bases and J 5 bases, leaving 9 bases between the germline ends. The CDR3 is made up of 13 amino acids. The CDR3, as DNA: TGTGCCAGCAGTGAACTATATGAGACTGAAGCTTTCTTT. Translated: CASSELYETEAFF.

The chain joins TRBV29-1 to TRBJ1-1; no clear D gene. Trimming pared 1 base from V and 6 bases from J, leaving 9 bases between. The CDR3 spans 12 residues. CDR1 is SQVTM, CDR2 ANQGSEA, per germline. CDR3 in amino acids: CSVEGRNAEAFF. The CDR3 DNA sequence: TGCAGCGTTGAAGGCAGAAACGCTGAAGCTTTCTTT.

This clone appeared once. This sequence joins TRBV3-1 (or the pseudogene TRBV3-2) and TRBJ1-1, with 7 bases that match TRBD1. CDR3 length: 13 amino acids. Germline CDR1 reads LGHDT; CDR2 reads YNNKEL (reference sequence). V lost 4 bases to trimming and J lost 8 bases; unmatched junction nucleotides: 7. The CDR3 DNA follows: TGTGCCAGCAGCCCAAGACAGGGAATGGAAGCTTTCTTT. Translated, it gives CASSPRQGMEAFF.

The table lists this clone with a few counts. This chain joins TRBV6-5 and TRBJ1-4; D not resolved. The V gene lost 6 bases and the J gene lost 5 bases, with 13 bases spanning the gap. The CDR3 runs to 14 residues. Germline CDR1 MNHEY, CDR2 SVGAGI. The CDR3 coding sequence is TGTGCCAGCAGCGGAAGGACCCTCAATGAAAAACTGTTTTTT. Protein: CASSGRTLNEKLFF.